The 26 T cell receptor beta chains listed next were all sequenced from one sample in a study of T cells in Graves' hyperthyroidism and ophthalmopathy. RNA transcripts yielded amplified TCR beta CDR3 regions. With the HTBI primer set, the TCR CDR3 went through a first round of RT-PCR. One entry per CDR3 protein results from TCRdb running MiXCR on the multiplex PCR reads. The sample carries some 500,000 distinct CDR3 sequences, approximately 14% recorded once. Sequencing was carried out using blood. The receptor set was obtained from a woman aged 18-29 years with Graves' hyperthyroidism.

This clonotype was picked up many times. CDR3 protein: CASNEGQGAVEQYF. Here the CDR3 DNA reads TGTGCCAGCAATGAGGGACAGGGGGCGGTGGAGCAGTACTTC. V gene TRBV2 combines with J gene TRBJ2-7; 12 nucleotides agree with TRBD1. The germline gives CDR1 SNHLY, CDR2 FYNNEI. J was trimmed by 7 bases and V by 7 bases; bases with no gene match: 8. The CDR3 consists of 14 residues.

J is TRBJ1-1 and V is TRBV29-1; 7 positions match TRBD1. The V segment lost 5 bases and the J segment 5 bases; nucleotides outside the gene matches: 8. The germline gives CDR1 SQVTM, CDR2 ANQGSEA. This CDR3 has 13 amino acids. CDR3 residues: CSVHDRAGTEAFF. CDR3 DNA: TGCAGCGTTCACGACAGGGCGGGGACTGAAGCTTTCTTT.

This clonotype was observed a few times. The chain employs TRBV6-5 and TRBJ1-2, with unresolved D. V was pared by 0 bases and J by 8 bases, with 13 bases between. This CDR3 spans 14 amino acids. Germline CDR1 and CDR2: MNHEY and SVGAGI. The DNA for the CDR3 is TGTGCCAGCAGTTACTCTGCGGGGTCTCAGGGCTACACCTTC. Translated, it gives CASSYSAGSQGYTF.

This clonotype was recorded at least ten times. V is TRBV11-3 and J is TRBJ2-3, with 7 bases fitting TRBD1. Germline CDR1 reads SGHNT; CDR2 reads YENEEA. This CDR3 contains 15 residues. The trim removed 4 bases at V and 4 bases at J, leaving 8 bases unmatched. The CDR3 nucleotides are TGTGCCAGCAGCTCCATGACAGGGCTTGCAGATACGCAGTATTTT. This sequence encodes CASSSMTGLADTQYF.

This clonotype was detected ten times or more. This chain uses TRBV12-3 or TRBV12-4 with TRBJ1-4, with TRBD1 matching 11 bases. The CDR3 contains 15 residues. The junction had 5 bases not matched to a gene; V was cut back by 5 bases and J by 6 bases. The CDR3 nucleotides read TGTGCCAGCAGTCCAGGGACAGGGGGGCATGAAAAACTGTTTTTT. Translating it yields CASSPGTGGHEKLFF.

This chain uses TRBV25-1 with TRBJ1-4; TRBD1 aligns across 12 bases. V lost 4 bases, J lost 7 bases, and 10 bases stayed unmatched. Germline V gives CDR1 MGHDK, CDR2 SYGVNS. The CDR3 covers 17 residues. CDR3 DNA: TGTGCCAGCAGTGGACTGGCTTGGGGACAGGGGGCTGAAAAACTGTTTTTT. Translated: CASSGLAWGQGAEKLFF.

This clonotype has a count of ten or more. The rearrangement links TRBV20-1 to TRBJ2-1; D gene uncertain. Trimming took 3 bases from V and 0 from J, leaving 12 bases between them. The CDR3 length is 15 residues. The germline gives CDR1 DFQATT, CDR2 SNEGSKA (reference sequence). The CDR3 DNA reads TGCAGTGCTAGGGTAGGATGGCGCTCCTACAATGAGCAGTTCTTC. The encoded protein is CSARVGWRSYNEQFF.

This clonotype was counted ten times or more. The chain uses TRBV19 and TRBJ2-1; 7 nucleotides align to TRBD2. Germline assignment: CDR1 LNHDA and CDR2 SQIVND (reference sequence). The V and J ends lost 8 bases and 3 bases, in that order; junction bases with no gene match: 13. This CDR3 comprises 16 residues. CDR3 sequence (DNA): TGTGCCAGTGGCGGCCAAGCGGGGCACCACTACAATGAGCAGTTCTTC. Translating it yields CASGGQAGHHYNEQFF.

This clonotype showed up many times. The chain combines TRBV6-1 with TRBJ2-3, with 9 bases that match TRBD2. This CDR3 comprises 14 residues. CDR1 is MNHNS, CDR2 SASEGT, per germline. Trimming at V came to 6 bases and at J to 4 bases, leaving 5 bases not matched to a gene. The CDR3 nucleotides read TGTGCCAGCAGCGGACTAGCGCTCGCAGATACGCAGTATTTT. As protein: CASSGLALADTQYF.

The rearrangement joins TRBV19 to TRBJ1-4, with a tentative D call TRBD1 (6 bases). The CDR3 consists of 13 residues. The germline V gene encodes CDR1 LNHDA and CDR2 SQIVND (reference sequence). V gave up 9 bases and J gave up 5 bases, with 13 bases separating them. The CDR3 reads CASLGGANEKLFF. As DNA, the CDR3 is TGTGCCAGCCTTGGGGGGGCAAATGAAAAACTGTTTTTT.

The genes are TRBV19 and TRBJ1-2; D is unresolved. CDR1 LNHDA and CDR2 SQIVND come from the germline V gene (reference sequence). Trimming cost V 7 bases and J 8 bases, with 20 bases left between them. The CDR3 extends over 14 amino acids. The CDR3 sequence: CASIVGAVGGGYTF. DNA of the CDR3: TGTGCCAGTATTGTGGGAGCCGTCGGCGGCGGCTACACCTTC.

Ten or more counts support this clonotype. The genes are TRBV7-3 and TRBJ2-3, with D unresolved. CDR1 SGHTA and CDR2 FQGTGA come from the germline V gene. The CDR3 has 15 residues. V gave up 3 bases and J gave up 0 bases, with 10 bases separating them. CDR3 loop: CASSFSASSTDTQYF. As DNA, the CDR3 is TGTGCCAGCAGCTTTTCAGCATCGAGCACAGATACGCAGTATTTT.

This clonotype was seen a few times. CDR3 in DNA: TGCAGCGTTCCAAAAAGCTCCTACAATGAGCAGTTCTTC. It codes for CSVPKSSYNEQFF. This chain joins TRBV29-1 and TRBJ2-1, with D hard to call. The length of the CDR3 is 13 residues. Trimming shortened V by 5 bases and J by 0 bases, and 8 bases separated the two germline ends. The germline V gene encodes CDR1 SQVTM and CDR2 ANQGSEA.

This clonotype was picked up one time. The rearrangement links TRBV30 to TRBJ2-1; 7 bases line up with TRBD2. The length of the CDR3 is 13 residues. With V trimmed by 5 bases and J by 4 bases, 5 bases remained unmatched. Germline V lookup: CDR1 GTSNPN, CDR2 SVGIG (reference sequence). DNA of the CDR3: TGTGCCTGGGGTCTAGCGGAATACAATGAGCAGTTCTTC. Its translation is CAWGLAEYNEQFF.

The sample holds many counts of this clonotype. The V call is TRBV29-1, the J call TRBJ1-2, with D perhaps matching TRBD1 (5 bases). The CDR3 is 13 residues long. Germline values: CDR1 SQVTM, CDR2 ANQGSEA. V dropped 4 bases and J dropped 4 bases, with 13 bases sitting between them. The CDR3: CSVAQTGFYGYTF. The DNA for the CDR3 is TGCAGCGTTGCACAAACAGGATTCTATGGCTACACCTTC.

Details on this clonotype: This may be a read error: a much more frequent sequence differs by one nucleotide. The chain carries TRBV29-1 and TRBJ1-1, with TRBD1 as a possible D gene (5 bases). CDR3 length equals 13 residues. Between the trimmed V and J ends, which lost 4 bases and 1 base, there was a span of 10 bases. Germline CDR1 is SQVTM and CDR2 is ANQGSEA. The CDR3 is CSVGAGPNTEAFF. The CDR3 nucleotides are TGCAGCGTTGGCGCAGGGCCGAACACTGAAGCTTTCTTT. Filled out from reference TRBV29-1 and TRBJ1-1, the complete variable domain reads SAVISQKPSRDICQRGTSLTIQCQVDSQVTMMFWYRQQPGQSLTLIATANQGSEATYESGFVIDKFPISRPNLTFSTLTVSNMSPEDSSIYLCSVGAGPNTEAFFGQGTRLTVV.

This clonotype occurred many times. The V call is TRBV20-1, the J call TRBJ1-4, with D unresolved. This CDR3 has 16 amino acids. From germline, CDR1 is DFQATT and CDR2 SNEGSKA (reference sequence). Between the trimmed V and J ends, which lost 2 bases and 10 bases, there was a span of 23 bases. Here the CDR3 DNA reads TGCAGTGCTAGACACGCGACCGGCGGGGATTTTCGAAAACTGTTTTTT. Its translation: CSARHATGGDFRKLFF.

This clonotype came up many times. The rearrangement uses TRBV12-3 or TRBV12-4 and TRBJ1-6; D call uncertain. This CDR3 comprises 16 residues. Trimming shortened V by 1 base and J by 4 bases, and 11 bases separated the two germline ends. The CDR3 reads CASSLGGRGYNSPLHF. CDR3 sequence (DNA): TGTGCCAGCAGTTTAGGCGGTAGAGGTTATAATTCACCCCTCCACTTT.

The sample holds many counts of this clonotype. The rearrangement joins TRBV28 to TRBJ1-2; weak D call: TRBD1 (5 bases). The CDR3 has 13 amino acids. V lost 8 bases, J lost 3 bases, and 13 bases lay in between. Germline assignment: CDR1 MDHEN and CDR2 SYDVKM. The CDR3 region is CASHSGVYYGYTF. In nucleotides, the CDR3 is TGTGCCAGCCATTCGGGGGTCTACTATGGCTACACCTTC.

This clonotype was seen a few times. The gene calls are TRBV5-1 and TRBJ2-1; D is possibly TRBD2 (6 bases). The V and J ends lost 4 bases and 7 bases respectively, with 21 bases between them. CDR3 length equals 16 residues. Germline lookup yields CDR1 SGHRS and CDR2 YFSETQ. CDR3 region: CASSHVTESRGNEQFF. The CDR3 region has the DNA TGCGCCAGCAGCCATGTGACAGAGTCCCGGGGGAATGAGCAGTTCTTC.

This clonotype was seen only a few times. It may be a read error: a sequence one base away is much more abundant. The chain recombines TRBV5-1 with TRBJ1-2; TRBD1 might be the D (5 bases). Germline V CDR1 and CDR2: SGHRS, YFSETQ. The CDR3 has 15 amino acids. CDR3 nucleotides: TGCGCCAGCAGCTTGGCGACCCAGGGAGGGGATGGCTCCACCTTC. It yields the protein CASSLATQGGDGSTF.

This clonotype was seen repeatedly, ten times or more. The chain joins TRBV15 to TRBJ2-6; TRBD1 matches 7 bases. Losses at the gene ends were 3 bases for V and 2 bases for J; bases not matched to a gene: 1. The germline V gene encodes CDR1 LNHNV and CDR2 YYDKDF (reference sequence). CDR3 length: 15 amino acids. CDR3 protein: CATSSTGAGANVLTF. The DNA for the CDR3 is TGTGCCACCAGCAGCACAGGGGCTGGGGCCAACGTCCTGACTTTC.

This clonotype was observed many times. The gene calls are TRBV12-5 and TRBJ1-1; 8 nucleotides agree with TRBD1. V trimming: 6 bases; J trimming: 3 bases; junction bases outside the gene matches: 3. The CDR3 length is 13 residues. The germline CDR1 and CDR2 sequences are LGHNT and FRNRAP. CDR3 bases: TGTGCTAGTGGGGAGACAGGGGACACTGAAGCTTTCTTT. It yields the protein CASGETGDTEAFF.

This clonotype was seen more than once but under ten times. This sequence joins TRBV20-1 and TRBJ2-2; 11 nucleotides align to TRBD2. This CDR3 contains 15 residues. Trimming at V came to 5 bases and at J to 4 bases, leaving 6 bases not matched to a gene. Germline values: CDR1 DFQATT, CDR2 SNEGSKA (reference sequence). The chain's CDR3 is CSAATSGGPTGELFF. The CDR3 DNA sequence: TGCAGTGCTGCAACTAGCGGGGGACCCACCGGGGAGCTGTTTTTT.

In its sample, this clonotype was seen a few times. The chain couples TRBV7-9 to TRBJ1-6; 7 bases align to TRBD1. Trimming took 1 base from V and 6 from J; bases not matched to a gene: 6. Germline V gene data show CDR1 as SEHNR and CDR2 as FQNEAQ (reference sequence). The CDR3 covers 16 residues. In DNA form, the CDR3 reads TGTGCCAGCAGCTTAGGGCAAGGGACAGCTAATTCACCCCTCCACTTT. This sequence encodes CASSLGQGTANSPLHF.

This clonotype came up many times. V gene TRBV12-3 or TRBV12-4 combines with J gene TRBJ2-1; D perhaps matches TRBD2 (5 bases). The V end was cut by 7 bases, the J end by 9 bases, with 16 bases between. The CDR3 spans 13 residues. The CDR3 nucleotides are TGTGCCAGCAACCCGCAGGAGGAGGCTGAGCAGTTCTTC. Translation gives CASNPQEEAEQFF.